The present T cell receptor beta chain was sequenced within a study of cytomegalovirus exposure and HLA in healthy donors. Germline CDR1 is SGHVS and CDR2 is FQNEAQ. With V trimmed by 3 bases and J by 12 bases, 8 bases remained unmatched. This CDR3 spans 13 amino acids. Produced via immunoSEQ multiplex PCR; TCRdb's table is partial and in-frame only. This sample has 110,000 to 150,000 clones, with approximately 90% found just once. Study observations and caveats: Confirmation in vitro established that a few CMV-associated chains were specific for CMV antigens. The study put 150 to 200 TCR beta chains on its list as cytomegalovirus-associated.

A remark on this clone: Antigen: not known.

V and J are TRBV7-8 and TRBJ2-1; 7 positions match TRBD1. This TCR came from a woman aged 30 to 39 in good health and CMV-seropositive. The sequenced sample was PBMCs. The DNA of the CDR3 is TGTGCCAGCAGCTTGGACAGGAACAGAGGGCAGTTCTTC. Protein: CASSLDRNRGQFF.